Given below is one TCR beta chain in context. Its antigen is currently not known. Per-nucleotide qualities are absent, and no much larger clonotype sits a single base away. The donors were healthy, HIV-negative adults with no recently reported acute infections or vaccinations. Every donor was a Caucasian adult residing in Nashville, Tennessee, USA. CD4+ T cells were enriched through magnetic negative selection, after which naive cells were positively selected on CD45RA and the remaining negative fraction served as the memory subset. After blood collection by leukapheresis, PBMCs were isolated using Ficoll-Histopaque density gradient centrifugation and then cryopreserved in the vapor phase of liquid nitrogen. Analytical flow cytometry was used to check the purity and quantity of every magnetically sorted T cell population. Genomic DNA was isolated from every sorted fraction and measured by UV absorbance on a Nanodrop 2000c.

This sample stems from a study of shared clonotypes between healthy human individuals (dated by TCRdb to about 2020). General notes on the study: Three men and a couple of women, aged 18 to 49 years, made up the cohort. For each donor, three plates each were used for CD4 naive and CD4 memory, two plates were used for CD8 naive, and one plate was used for CD8 memory. Blood TCR repertoires of about 5 healthy adults were deeply sequenced to estimate repertoire size and the extent of clonotype sharing between individuals. To increase sequencing depth and limit assay-specific biases, different laboratories used diverse techniques to prepare libraries and sequence TCR repertoires. Leukapheresis yielded between about 0.8 and 8.9 billion PBMCs per donor. The study at large found these results: Estimated clonotype richness was generally larger for naive than for memory subsets. Sampling was restricted to blood, and TCR repertoires in tissues likely differ from the TCR repertoires found in blood. Based on pairwise subsampling, the degree of clonotype sharing among donors was expected to be affected by sequencing depth. Even with the large sequencing depth, rarefaction of the sorted-subset datasets indicated that sequencing was incomplete. Sharing across a few donors was observed for about 5% of naive CD4, over 3% of naive CD8, 2% to 2.5% of memory CD4, and around 0.44% of memory CD8 clonotypes. The genetic and exposure-history diversity represented was limited by the small number of donors. Clonotypes shared by all four sorted-subset donors showed higher generation probabilities than non-shared clonotypes.

TCR CDR3 regions were amplified from genomic DNA by multiplex PCR using the deep immunoSEQ assay. Extracted genomic DNA from each cell subset was distributed evenly across all wells of several immunoSEQ 96-well plates, and each plate was treated as a replicate. Each replicate PCR for sorted subsets received roughly 0.2 ug genomic DNA, equal to about 30,000 T cell genomes. The purified libraries were quantified using a Qubit 3.0 fluorometer, sized with a Bioanalyzer 2100, and then quantified again using the KAPA Library Quantification kit. Every immunoSEQ 96-well plate was sequenced on a dedicated single-read 150-cycle Illumina NextSeq 550 flow cell. The original pipeline was this. Because the immunoSEQ output held only junctional sequences and lacked quality scores, the filtering could not match the filtering applied to full-length reads. To assign V/J genes and CDR3, sequences were annotated using PyIR, a Python wrapper for IgBLAST v1.9, with IMGT germline references. Reads were removed for weak V/J assignments (E-value above 1e-6), missing CDR3, stop codons, out-of-frame junctions, or ambiguous translated residues. V3J clonotypes were defined as sequences sharing the same inferred V gene, J gene, and CDR3 amino acid sequence. The percentage overlap between two repertoires was calculated by dividing the number of shared unique clonotypes by the size of the smaller repertoire. RTK rarefaction, the Chao1 estimator, and Recon v2.1 estimates of unobserved clonotypes were used to assess repertoire richness. Generation probabilities for all TCRbeta clonotypes obtained by the gDNA method from several donors were computed using OLGA. Here the immuneACCESS table is served through TCRdb, limited to in-frame sequences with V and J called. Missing clones are a known gap in these copies; in checked studies unresolved V genes cover under half, and the rest lacks a known reason. V, J and clone size derive from that table, while D and trimming were established from the DNA sequence. This sample holds under 2,500,000 clones; nearly 97% were observed only once. The top ten constitute around 0.13% of the sample.

V and J are truncated by 8 bases and 5 bases respectively, leaving an intervening sequence of 22 bases. The CDR3 holds 15 amino acids from the cysteine to the phenylalanine. Only the CDR3 portion is preserved as DNA: 45 bases, with reading frame beginning at the first base. According to the germline V gene, CDR1 reads MNHNS and CDR2 reads SASEGT. The chain uses TRBV6-1 and TRBJ2-7, with no D gene named confidently. The sequence came from a young man in good health. The sample was naive CD4+ T cells sorted from blood. The meaning of the sample's cell subset or site label: CD45RA+ positively selected. The nucleotide sequence reads as follows: TGTGCCAGCGGGCCGAGACGAAGCCTACCGGACGAGCAGTACTTC. It codes for CASGPRRSLPDEQYF.